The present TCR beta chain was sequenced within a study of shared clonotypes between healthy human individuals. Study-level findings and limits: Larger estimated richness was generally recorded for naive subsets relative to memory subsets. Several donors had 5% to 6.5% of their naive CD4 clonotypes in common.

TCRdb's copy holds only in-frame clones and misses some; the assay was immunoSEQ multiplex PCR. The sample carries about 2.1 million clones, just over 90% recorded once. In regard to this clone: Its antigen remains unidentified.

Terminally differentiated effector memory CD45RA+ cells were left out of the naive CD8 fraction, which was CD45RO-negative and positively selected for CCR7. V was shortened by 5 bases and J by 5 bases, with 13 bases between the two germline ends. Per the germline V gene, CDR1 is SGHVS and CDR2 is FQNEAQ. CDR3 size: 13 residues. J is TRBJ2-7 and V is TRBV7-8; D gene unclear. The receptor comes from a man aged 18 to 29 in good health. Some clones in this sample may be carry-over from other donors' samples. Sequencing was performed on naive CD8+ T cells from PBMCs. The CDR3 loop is CASSLSRIHEQYF. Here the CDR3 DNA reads TGTGCCAGCAGCCTATCAAGGATACACGAGCAGTACTTC.